The 14 T cell receptor beta chains given below trace back to one sample, sequenced in a study of T-cell memory formation after mild COVID-19. TCRdb passed the 5' RACE reads through MiXCR, listing each CDR3 protein once. The sample records hundreds of thousands of distinct CDR3 sequences, less than 25% being singletons. The sequenced sample was PBMCs or a T cell subset sorted from them (not recorded which). The source is an adult woman who had mild COVID-19 (a few samples of this study predate the infection). Cell type and time point are not known.

This clonotype appeared a few times. The rearrangement uses TRBV29-1 and TRBJ1-1; 9 bases agree with TRBD1. Germline V gene data show CDR1 as SQVTM and CDR2 as ANQGSEA. The trim removed 6 bases at V and 4 bases at J, leaving 18 bases unmatched. This CDR3 has 17 amino acids. The CDR3 coding sequence is TGCAGCGTGGGAATTGGGACAGGGCGAAGAGGGGGCACTGAAGCTTTCTTT. It yields the protein CSVGIGTGRRGGTEAFF.

This clonotype was detected a few times. The chain is built from TRBV7-3 and TRBJ2-7; a possible D gene is TRBD2 (5 bases). The V gene's germline CDR1 is SGHTA and CDR2 FQGTGA. Between the trimmed V and J ends, which lost 3 bases and 5 bases, there was a span of 11 bases. The CDR3 contains 13 residues. CDR3 sequence: CASSFSSGNEQYF. CDR3 sequence (DNA): TGTGCCAGCAGCTTCTCCTCGGGGAACGAGCAGTACTTC. The variable domain in full, with the rest retrieved from reference TRBV7-3 and TRBJ2-7, is GAGVSQTPSNKVTEKGKYVELRCDPISGHTALYWYRQSLGQGPEFLIYFQGTGAADDSGLPNDRFFAVRPEGSVSTLKIQRTERGDSAVYLCASSFSSGNEQYFGPGTRLTVT.

The rearrangement joins TRBV6-2 or TRBV6-3 to TRBJ2-7, with TRBD1 identical over 9 bases. The CDR3 runs to 17 residues. V was clipped by 5 bases and J by 5 bases; unmatched bases: 16. Looked up from germline, CDR1 is MNHEY and CDR2 is SVGEGT. The CDR3 region has the DNA TGTGCCAGCAGTCCAATCGTCGGGACAGGGCGCTTTGACGAGCAGTACTTC. Protein sequence: CASSPIVGTGRFDEQYF.

The V call is TRBV24-1, the J call TRBJ2-1; 16 bases fit TRBD2. CDR1 and CDR2 from the germline V gene are KGHDR and SFDVKD. V lost 3 bases and J lost 6; bases outside the gene matches: 10. The CDR3 loop spans 19 amino acids. Here the CDR3 reads CATSDPGLAGGSKSNEQFF. The CDR3 nucleotides are TGTGCCACCAGTGATCCGGGACTAGCGGGAGGGTCTAAGTCCAATGAGCAGTTCTTC.

This clonotype was detected only a few times. This chain joins TRBV20-1 and TRBJ1-4, with 8 nucleotides matching TRBD1. The trim removed 6 bases at V and 8 bases at J, leaving 8 bases unmatched. Germline CDR1 is DFQATT and CDR2 is SNEGSKA (reference sequence). The CDR3 extends over 13 amino acids. The CDR3 DNA is TGCAGTGCCGCGGACAGGGTGGGCGAAAAACTGTTTTTT. The encoded protein is CSAADRVGEKLFF.

The chain joins TRBV12-3 or TRBV12-4 to TRBJ2-3; 9 bases are shared with TRBD2. The ends lost 1 base at V and 5 bases at J; junction bases unmatched: 10. CDR3 length: 17 amino acids. The CDR3 spells CASSLEGAGGRRDTQYF. The CDR3 nucleotides are TGTGCCAGCAGTTTAGAAGGTGCGGGGGGGCGTAGAGATACGCAGTATTTT.

The V and J genes are TRBV5-1 and TRBJ2-1; 10 bases fit TRBD2. This CDR3 contains 16 residues. With V trimmed by 2 bases and J by 3 bases, 5 bases remained unmatched. The germline gives CDR1 SGHRS, CDR2 YFSETQ. CDR3 sequence: CASSLSASGGYNEQFF. The CDR3 bases are TGCGCCAGCAGCTTATCGGCTAGCGGGGGCTACAATGAGCAGTTCTTC.

This clonotype was seen once. This chain links TRBV12-3 or TRBV12-4 with TRBJ2-6, with 7 bases lining up with TRBD2. With 5 bases clipped from V and 1 base from J, the junction kept 14 bases outside the gene matches. This CDR3 has 19 residues. Written as DNA, the CDR3 is TGTGCCAGCAGTGTATCACCGGGACTAATTTCTTCTGGGGCCAACGTCCTGACTTTC. It specifies CASSVSPGLISSGANVLTF.

The chain is built from TRBV3-1 and TRBJ2-3, with unresolved D. Germline loops: CDR1 LGHDT, CDR2 YNNKEL (reference sequence). The CDR3 is made up of 15 amino acids. Trimming took off 0 bases at V and 0 bases at J, with 7 bases between the two ends. The CDR3: CASSQDHHSTDTQYF. The CDR3 region has the DNA TGTGCCAGCAGCCAAGATCACCATAGCACAGATACGCAGTATTTT.

This clonotype was seen more than once but under ten times. V and J are TRBV3-1 and TRBJ2-2; 7 bases are a match to TRBD2. The CDR3 extends over 17 amino acids. Germline CDR1 reads LGHDT; CDR2 reads YNNKEL (reference sequence). The V segment lost 4 bases and the J segment 1 base; nucleotides outside the gene matches: 9. The CDR3 sequence is CASSPLAETMNTGELFF. The CDR3 DNA is TGTGCCAGCAGCCCTCTAGCGGAGACGATGAACACCGGGGAGCTGTTTTTT. Drawing the rest from reference TRBV3-1 and TRBJ2-2, the complete variable domain is DTAVSQTPKYLVTQMGNDKSIKCEQNLGHDTMYWYKQDSKKFLKIMFSYNNKELIINETVPNRFSPKSPDKAHLNLHINSLELGDSAVYFCASSPLAETMNTGELFFGEGSRLTVL.

This clonotype was counted a few times. V and J are TRBV12-3 or TRBV12-4 and TRBJ2-3; TRBD2 matches 7 bases. V shed 7 bases, J shed 1 base, and the junction held 11 bases outside the gene matches. The CDR3 length is 16 residues. DNA of the CDR3: TGTGCCAGCACCTGGGGACTACGGGGGGGCACAGATACGCAGTATTTT. It encodes CASTWGLRGGTDTQYF.

This clonotype was seen more than once but under ten times. The rearrangement joins TRBV7-8 to TRBJ1-5; D possibly corresponds to TRBD1 (5 bases). CDR1 is SGHVS and CDR2 is FQNEAQ in the germline V gene. CDR3 length: 15 amino acids. V dropped 2 bases and J dropped 2 bases, with 10 bases sitting between them. Here the CDR3 reads CASSLRREGNQPQHF. The CDR3 DNA is TGTGCCAGCAGCTTACGCAGGGAAGGCAATCAGCCCCAGCATTTT.

This rearrangement joins TRBV29-1 to TRBJ2-5; TRBD2 matches 10 bases. CDR3 size: 14 residues. From germline, CDR1 is SQVTM and CDR2 ANQGSEA. V lost 0 bases, J lost 4 bases, and 2 bases stayed unmatched. As DNA, the CDR3 is TGCAGCGTTGAAGATAAGCGGGGGGGAGAGACCCAGTACTTC. This translates into CSVEDKRGGETQYF.

The table lists this clonotype with a few counts. The rearrangement joins TRBV4-3 to TRBJ2-7, with TRBD2 matching over 8 bases. V trimming: 4 bases; J trimming: 5 bases; junction bases outside the gene matches: 10. The CDR3 extends over 15 amino acids. Germline-derived CDR1 and CDR2 are LGHNA and YSLEER. The CDR3 bases are TGCGCCAGCAGCCTCGTAGTAGCGGGAAAGGACGAGCAGTACTTC. Protein sequence: CASSLVVAGKDEQYF.